The entry that follows covers one T cell receptor (beta chain) sequence. The antigen is undetermined. The data derive from a study of CD8 T cells in ankylosing spondylitis. Study observations and caveats: Clones linked with disease were CD8+ and fairly uncommon in the peripheral blood. The study looked at matched synovial fluid samples from ankylosing spondylitis patients. Disease-linked clones were reported to be significantly enriched there. It appeared that ankylosing spondylitis blood was characterized by a TCR beta motif of about eight highly homologous variants.

A quantitative 5'-RACE method, one with molecular barcodes, was used to make TCR beta libraries. TCRdb passed the 5' RACE reads through MiXCR, listing each CDR3 protein once. The sample has under 400,000 distinct CDR3 sequences, 11% seen once; the top ten hold roughly 9.2%. V was clipped by 6 bases and J by 2 bases, with 15 bases between them. The length of the CDR3 is 15 residues. CDR1 is LGHDT and CDR2 is YNNKEL in the germline V gene (reference sequence). V gene TRBV3-1 combines with J gene TRBJ2-3; D may match TRBD1 or TRBD2 (5 bases each). What was sequenced was blood, either unsorted or a sorted T cell fraction (not recorded which). The clonotype was recovered from a female donor with ankylosing spondylitis or in good health (not recorded which). CDR3 loop: CASSPVKGTTDTQYF. CDR3 DNA: TGTGCCAGCAGTCCCGTAAAGGGGACCACAGATACGCAGTATTTT.